These T cell receptor beta chains were read from a single sample in a study of T cell responses to AZD1222 COVID-19 vaccine. Assay: immunoSEQ multiplex PCR; the TCRdb copy retains only in-frame clones and omits some. The data hold more than 150,000 clones, with 85% to 95% observed a single time. Material: peripheral blood, obtained on day 0 of AZD1222 vaccination. These receptors all stem from an adult in good health. Both conserved end residues are trimmed from each CDR3. Each record gives: V gene, CDR3 length, J gene, CDR3 protein.

TRBV2,12,TRBJ1-5,ASSVYRSNQPQH
TRBV6-5,11,TRBJ1-1,ASRRKLATEAF
TRBV11-2,13,TRBJ1-1,ASRPGRGTNTEAF
TRBV28,14,TRBJ1-2,ASLRPPGQGDYGYT
TRBV19,14,TRBJ1-1,ASSSSLAGLGTEAF
TRBV30,14,TRBJ2-3,AWSFGLAGGADTQY
TRBV5-4,11,TRBJ2-7,ASSLAQTYEQY
TRBV7-3,12,TRBJ2-5,ASSSGLGARDQY
TRBV7-8,12,TRBJ1-3,ASSSDSSVNTIY
TRBV27,13,TRBJ1-1,ASSTTGMTNTEAF
TRBV11-3,13,TRBJ2-2,ASSLMASENGELF
TRBV6-4,11,TRBJ2-1,ATSLDSNNEQF
TRBV19,10,TRBJ2-1,ASSSLRNEQF
TRBV10-3,13,TRBJ2-2,AISEPTGLIGELF
TRBV18,20,TRBJ1-6,ASSPKGQRKSSDADYNSPLH
TRBV11-2,11,TRBJ1-1,ASSHIWNTEAF
TRBV28,12,TRBJ1-4,ASSFEGAGEKLF
TRBV19,13,TRBJ2-1,ASSISGSSYNEQF
TRBV19,13,TRBJ1-1,ASRPGGKMNTEAF
TRBV7-2,14,TRBJ1-1,ASSLDLWERGTEAF
TRBV11-2,12,TRBJ1-6,ASSRQGRNSPLH
TRBV5-4,16,TRBJ2-2,ASSRPGTANSNTGELF
TRBV5-6,14,TRBJ1-5,ASSYRGQGRHQPQH
TRBV11-3,9,TRBJ2-7,ASRSRRPRY
TRBV14,10,TRBJ1-4,ASSQDPEKLF
TRBV19,13,TRBJ2-6,ASSISESGANVLT
TRBV3-1/TRBV3-2,12,TRBJ2-7,ASSQGQGAHEQY
TRBV25-1,10,TRBJ2-5,ASRKGTETQY
TRBV7-6,10,TRBJ1-2,ASSSSYYGYT
TRBV4-2,11,TRBJ2-1,ASSQEGGGEQF